A single sample gave rise to the 30 T cell receptor beta chains below, sequenced in a study of shared clonotypes between healthy human individuals. Clones were sequenced by immunoSEQ multiplex PCR, and TCRdb holds only the in-frame ones, with some missing. The sample holds some 980,000 clones, over 75% seen once. What was sequenced was memory CD4+ T cells sorted from blood. Subset here: CD45RA-negative fraction. The receptors here all came from a man between 18 and 29 years old in good health.

This clone was found a few times. For the CDR3, the DNA is TGTGCCAGCAGCTTATTTGAGGGGGTCGAGCAGTACTTC. Translated, it gives CASSLFEGVEQYF. The chain employs TRBV11-1 and TRBJ2-7, with TRBD1 as a possible D gene (6 bases). The CDR3 spans 13 residues. CDR1 SGHAT and CDR2 FQDESV come from the germline V gene (reference sequence). The ends were cut back, 2 bases at V and 6 bases at J, with 11 bases in the middle. Full variable domain (remainder filled in from reference TRBV11-1 and TRBJ2-7): EAEVAQSPRYKITEKSQAVAFWCDPISGHATLYWYRQILGQGPELLVQFQDESVVDDSQLPKDRFSAERLKGVDSTLKIQPAELGDSAMYLCASSLFEGVEQYFGPGTRLTVT.

The V and J genes are TRBV30 and TRBJ1-6, with unresolved D. CDR3 length equals 13 residues. V lost 5 bases and J 9 bases, leaving 14 bases between the germline ends. From germline, CDR1 is GTSNPN and CDR2 SVGIG (reference sequence). In DNA form, the CDR3 reads TGTGCCTGGCAAGGAGGAATGGTTTCACCCCTCCACTTT. Translated, it gives CAWQGGMVSPLHF.

The gene calls are TRBV10-3 and TRBJ2-7; TRBD2 agrees at 8 bases. In germline, CDR1 is ENHRY, CDR2 SYGVKD. CDR3 size: 15 residues. Losses at the gene ends were 6 bases for V and 2 bases for J; bases not matched to a gene: 9. The CDR3 loop is CAISAPGTRAYEQYF. In DNA, the CDR3 is TGTGCCATCAGCGCCCCCGGGACTAGGGCCTACGAGCAGTACTTC.

Only one count was recorded for this clone. The gene calls are TRBV5-6 and TRBJ2-5; 7 nucleotides agree with TRBD1. The CDR3 runs to 15 residues. V shed 0 bases and J 2 bases; nucleotides not matched to a gene: 4. CDR1 and CDR2 from the germline V gene are SGHDT and YYEEEE. The CDR3 bases are TGTGCCAGCAGCTTGGACAGGGGCATACAAGAGACCCAGTACTTC. Translation: CASSLDRGIQETQYF.

This chain links TRBV29-1 with TRBJ2-1; TRBD2 aligns across 12 bases. CDR1 SQVTM and CDR2 ANQGSEA come from the germline V gene. V shed 6 bases and J 15 bases; nucleotides not matched to a gene: 6. The CDR3 runs 11 residues. The CDR3 DNA follows: TGCAGCGTCCCGACTAGCGGGGGTCGGTTCTTC. Protein sequence: CSVPTSGGRFF.

The gene calls are TRBV2 and TRBJ2-3; D gene ambiguous. Germline V lookup: CDR1 SNHLY, CDR2 FYNNEI. The ends were cut back, 6 bases at V and 0 bases at J, with 4 bases in the middle. This CDR3 is 12 amino acids long. The CDR3 nucleotides are TGTGCCAGCAGCTGGAGCACAGATACGCAGTATTTT. Translation gives CASSWSTDTQYF.

The J gene is TRBJ1-2, the V gene TRBV7-9, with D possibly matching TRBD1 (6 bases). This CDR3 spans 15 amino acids. Trimming cost V 10 bases and J 4 bases, with 22 bases left between them. Germline loops: CDR1 SEHNR, CDR2 FQNEAQ (reference sequence). This CDR3 is CATVGKQGFFYGYTF. CDR3 nucleotides: TGTGCCACAGTGGGGAAACAGGGTTTCTTCTATGGCTACACCTTC.

V is TRBV7-8 and J is TRBJ2-4; the D gene could be TRBD1 or TRBD2 (5 bases each). The CDR3 length is 16 residues. Germline CDR1 and CDR2: SGHVS and FQNEAQ. The V end lost 5 bases, the J end lost 7 bases, and 21 bases lay between the germline ends. The CDR3 is CASSPNTGAGSNIQYF. The DNA for the CDR3 is TGTGCCAGCAGCCCGAATACCGGGGCCGGCTCGAACATTCAGTACTTC.

The chain couples TRBV5-5 to TRBJ1-1; 10 positions match TRBD1. J lost 10 bases, V lost 4 bases, and 10 bases had no gene match. Germline V gene data show CDR1 as SGHKS and CDR2 as YYEKEE (reference sequence). CDR3 length: 14 amino acids. CDR3 sequence (DNA): TGTGCCAGCAGCCTGGATTCGGACAGGGGGGGAGCTTTCTTT. This encodes CASSLDSDRGGAFF.

The chain uses TRBV2 and TRBJ1-1; D gene unclear. The CDR3 is made up of 14 amino acids. V gave up 6 bases and J gave up 0 bases, with 11 bases separating them. In germline, CDR1 is SNHLY, CDR2 FYNNEI. CDR3 nucleotide sequence: TGTGCCAGCAGGGTAGGGCCTATGAACACTGAAGCTTTCTTT. It yields the protein CASRVGPMNTEAFF.

The genes are TRBV6-4 and TRBJ1-1; D gene ambiguous. This CDR3 region has 12 residues. Germline CDR1 MRHNA, CDR2 SNTAGT. Trimming removed 11 bases from V and 1 base from J, with 11 bases in between. The CDR3 region is CAPREENTEAFF. As DNA, the CDR3 is TGTGCCCCTCGGGAGGAGAACACTGAAGCTTTCTTT.

This sequence joins TRBV10-2 and TRBJ2-7, with a tentative D call TRBD2 (5 bases). Germline V gene data show CDR1 as WSHSY and CDR2 as SAAADI. This CDR3 has 15 amino acids. Trimming took 0 bases from V and 6 from J, leaving 15 bases between them. CDR3 amino acids: CASSESALGRSEQYF. CDR3 in DNA: TGCGCCAGCAGTGAGTCCGCTCTAGGGAGATCCGAGCAGTACTTC.

As regards this clone: At the DNA level, this CDR3 is encoded by other sequences in the same sample as well. The chain couples TRBV5-1 to TRBJ2-7, with 11 positions matching TRBD1. With 4 bases clipped from V and 4 bases from J, the junction kept 4 bases outside the gene matches. CDR3 length: 14 amino acids. Germline loops: CDR1 SGHRS, CDR2 YFSETQ. The CDR3 here is CASSLGTGGYEQYF. The DNA of the CDR3 is TGCGCCAGCAGCCTCGGGACAGGGGGATACGAGCAGTACTTC.

The chain joins TRBV6-6 to TRBJ1-3; D unclear. Trimming shortened V by 0 bases and J by 8 bases, and 2 bases separated the two germline ends. There are 11 residues in the CDR3. Germline CDR1 reads MNHNY; CDR2 reads SVGAGI (reference sequence). CDR3 DNA sequence: TGTGCCAGCAGTTACTCGGACACCATATATTTT. It yields the protein CASSYSDTIYF.

With regard to this clone: This sample also contains other DNA sequences that code for the same CDR3. V and J are TRBV10-3 and TRBJ2-3; D gene ambiguous. CDR3 size: 11 residues. Trimming left V 4 bases short and J 2 bases short, with 1 base between. Per the germline V gene, CDR1 is ENHRY and CDR2 is SYGVKD. Here the CDR3 DNA reads TGTGCCATCAGTGTCACAGATACGCAGTATTTT. This codes for CAISVTDTQYF.

The J gene is TRBJ1-3, the V gene TRBV28; 10 bases align to TRBD1. The CDR3 runs to 15 residues. V gave up 6 bases and J gave up 4 bases; unmatched junction bases: 6. Germline CDR1 reads MDHEN; CDR2 reads SYDVKM. This CDR3 reads CASRPTGGAGNTIYF. In DNA, the CDR3 is TGTGCCAGCAGACCGACAGGGGGCGCCGGAAACACCATATATTTT.

This sequence joins TRBV30 and TRBJ2-1; tentatively, D is TRBD1 or TRBD2 (7 bases each). The V end lost 0 bases, the J end lost 14 bases, and 23 bases lay between the germline ends. The length of the CDR3 is 15 residues. Germline assignment: CDR1 GTSNPN and CDR2 SVGIG (reference sequence). CDR3: CAWSVQGKGTMLEFF. For the CDR3, the DNA is TGTGCCTGGAGTGTACAGGGGAAGGGGACTATGTTGGAGTTCTTC.

The chain uses TRBV7-9 and TRBJ2-7, with 8 bases fitting TRBD1. Germline-derived CDR1 and CDR2 are SEHNR and FQNEAQ (reference sequence). The CDR3 is made up of 14 amino acids. J lost 0 bases, V lost 5 bases, and 3 bases had no gene match. This chain's CDR3 is CASSRQGSSYEQYF. Here the CDR3 DNA reads TGTGCCAGCAGCCGACAGGGGAGCTCCTACGAGCAGTACTTC.

J is TRBJ2-3 and V is TRBV5-1; D possibly corresponds to TRBD1 (7 bases). Looked up from germline, CDR1 is SGHRS and CDR2 is YFSETQ. This CDR3 comprises 17 residues. V was trimmed by 5 bases and J by 5 bases, leaving 24 bases between them. In nucleotides, the CDR3 is TGCGCCAGCAGGGAGGAGGGGGCGCTAAAGACCGTAGATACGCAGTATTTT. It translates to CASREEGALKTVDTQYF. The complete variable domain, with remaining parts taken from reference TRBV5-1 and TRBJ2-3, reads KAGVTQTPRYLIKTRGQQVTLSCSPISGHRSVSWYQQTPGQGLQFLFEYFSETQRNKGNFPGRFSGRQFSNSRSEMNVSTLELGDSALYLCASREEGALKTVDTQYFGPGTRLTVL.

V and J are TRBV18 and TRBJ2-7; a possible D gene is TRBD2 (6 bases). Germline-derived CDR1 and CDR2 are KGHSH and LQKENI. The CDR3 sequence is 13 residues long. V gave up 3 bases and J gave up 1 base, with 7 bases separating them. CDR3 bases: TGTGCCAGCTCACCGACTAGGTCCTACGAGCAGTACTTC. Protein product: CASSPTRSYEQYF.

In DNA, the CDR3 is TGTGCCAGCAGGGTCTCTGGGGCCAACGTCCTGACTTTC. Its protein product is CASRVSGANVLTF. This chain joins TRBV6-1 and TRBJ2-6, with D unresolved. The CDR3 covers 13 residues. Germline CDR1 MNHNS, CDR2 SASEGT. Trimming pared 6 bases from V and 0 bases from J, leaving 3 bases between.

This clone appeared a few times. The chain uses TRBV11-1 and TRBJ1-2; D unclear. Germline V gives CDR1 SGHAT, CDR2 FQDESV (reference sequence). This CDR3 is built from 12 residues. Trimming stripped 1 base from V and 8 bases from J, with 8 bases between. The CDR3 nucleotides are TGTGCCAGCAGCTTAGAGGGTTTCGGCTACACCTTC. Amino acid sequence: CASSLEGFGYTF.

The chain links TRBV5-1 to TRBJ2-3, with D unclear. Germline CDR1 and CDR2: SGHRS and YFSETQ. This CDR3 comprises 15 residues. With 4 bases removed from V and 4 bases from J, the gap between germline ends came to 16 bases. The CDR3 region is CASSPLPAGADTQYF. CDR3 DNA sequence: TGCGCCAGCAGCCCTCTCCCGGCTGGTGCAGATACGCAGTATTTT.

There are a few counts of this clone. This chain connects TRBV6-1 to TRBJ2-4, with TRBD1 matching 10 bases. The CDR3 runs 11 residues. CDR1 and CDR2 (germline): MNHNS, SASEGT. V was pared by 5 bases and J by 15 bases, with 4 bases of the junction left unmatched. CDR3 region: CASSWTGGLYF. The CDR3 DNA is TGTGCCAGCAGTTGGACAGGGGGGTTGTACTTC.

As for this clone: The sample contains more than one DNA sequence encoding this CDR3. The chain is built from TRBV6-1 and TRBJ2-7, with 8 bases identical to TRBD1. V gave up 3 bases and J gave up 7 bases; unmatched junction bases: 2. Per the germline V gene, CDR1 is MNHNS and CDR2 is SASEGT. CDR3 length: 12 amino acids. CDR3 bases: TGTGCCAGCAGTGACAGGGGGCGAGAGCAGTACTTC. It is translated as CASSDRGREQYF.

The chain is built from TRBV7-9 and TRBJ1-1; unclear D gene. CDR1 is SEHNR and CDR2 is FQNEAQ in the germline V gene (reference sequence). The CDR3 is made up of 13 amino acids. Trimming took off 5 bases at V and 7 bases at J, with 14 bases between the two ends. CDR3 residues: CASSALMDGEAFF. DNA of the CDR3: TGTGCCAGCAGCGCTCTAATGGATGGTGAAGCTTTCTTT.

The chain couples TRBV19 to TRBJ1-3, with TRBD1 as a possible D gene (5 bases). This CDR3 comprises 16 residues. The V end was cut by 3 bases, the J end by 3 bases, with 15 bases between. Germline V gene lookup returns CDR1 LNHDA and CDR2 SQIVND (reference sequence). The CDR3 region is CASSMGGRIYGNTIYF. Here the CDR3 DNA reads TGTGCCAGTAGTATGGGGGGACGGATCTATGGAAACACCATATATTTT.

This clone came up a few times. The rearrangement uses TRBV30 and TRBJ1-2; D is uncertain. Germline CDR1 is GTSNPN and CDR2 is SVGIG (reference sequence). CDR3 length: 11 residues. Trimming removed 5 bases at V and 5 bases at J, with 9 bases between. The chain's CDR3 is CAWGRDYGYTF. The CDR3 DNA sequence: TGTGCCTGGGGACGGGATTATGGCTACACCTTC.

This chain's CDR3 is CASSYREAGSPLHF. CDR3 DNA: TGTGCCAGCAGCTACCGGGAGGCCGGTTCACCCCTCCACTTT. The chain employs TRBV5-4 and TRBJ1-6; D remains unclear. The V gene lost 3 bases and the J gene lost 9 bases, with 13 bases spanning the gap. The length of the CDR3 is 14 residues. Germline-derived CDR1 and CDR2 are SGHNT and YYREEE (reference sequence).

This clone appeared a few times. V and J are TRBV10-3 and TRBJ2-5; no firm D call. Germline V gene data show CDR1 as ENHRY and CDR2 as SYGVKD. V gave up 2 bases and J gave up 1 base, with 8 bases separating them. The CDR3 length is 14 residues. The CDR3 sequence is CAISEPPPQETQYF. Written as DNA, the CDR3 is TGTGCCATCAGTGAGCCCCCGCCCCAAGAGACCCAGTACTTC.